This T cell receptor beta chain was identified in a study of OX40 agonist ivuxolimab in advanced cancers. Study-wide background: The dose-escalation cohort was about 80% male, with a mean age of 60 years, ranging about 23 to 90.

The CDR3 spans 15 residues. V trimming: 0 bases; J trimming: 8 bases; junction bases outside the gene matches: 8. Germline-derived CDR1 and CDR2 are SGHNT and YYREEE (reference sequence). Profiling relied on immunoSEQ multiplex PCR, and the TCRdb table lists in-frame clones only, not all of them. The repertoire holds tens of thousands of clones, 88% seen once, with roughly 18% in the top ten. Comment on this clone: The target antigen is unknown.

Whole-study results and caveats: Among the nonresponders, some also had low normalized T-cell clonal expansion.

The chain has TRBV5-4 and TRBJ2-4; the match to TRBD1 covers 7 bases. The clonotype comes from an adult with an advanced solid tumor such as melanoma, head and neck, liver or kidney cancer. Sequenced here: CD4+ or CD8+ T cells sorted from blood, sampled in a trial of the OX40 agonist ivuxolimab. The CDR3 region has the DNA TGTGCCAGCAGCTTGGGACAGGGAAAGGTCGACATTCAGTACTTC. It translates to CASSLGQGKVDIQYF.